Detailed here is one T cell receptor beta chain. The antigen remains undetermined. CD45RA+ naive and CD45RA-negative memory subsets were separated from CD4+ cells. Data came from immunoSEQ multiplex PCR; TCRdb stores just in-frame clones and leaves some out. Here the sample spans approximately 2,000,000 clones, 85% to 95% being singletons. The data belong to a study of shared clonotypes between healthy human individuals. The CDR3 consists of 13 residues. In germline, CDR1 is GTSNPN, CDR2 SVGIG (reference sequence). V was clipped by 1 base and J by 2 bases, with 6 bases between them. Study observations and caveats: Sequencing depth was expected to influence donor clonotype sharing. Naive subsets typically showed greater estimated richness than memory subsets.

V usage is TRBV30 and J usage is TRBJ2-1; tentative D call: TRBD2 (5 bases). The TCR sequence derives from a man aged 18 to 30 in good health. Some clones in this sample may be carry-over from other donors' samples. Sequences were obtained from naive CD4+ T cells from PBMCs. The sample's subset: CD45RA+ positively selected. CDR3 coding DNA: TGTGCCTGGAGTGACGGGGCCTACAATGAGCAGTTCTTC. Its translation: CAWSDGAYNEQFF.